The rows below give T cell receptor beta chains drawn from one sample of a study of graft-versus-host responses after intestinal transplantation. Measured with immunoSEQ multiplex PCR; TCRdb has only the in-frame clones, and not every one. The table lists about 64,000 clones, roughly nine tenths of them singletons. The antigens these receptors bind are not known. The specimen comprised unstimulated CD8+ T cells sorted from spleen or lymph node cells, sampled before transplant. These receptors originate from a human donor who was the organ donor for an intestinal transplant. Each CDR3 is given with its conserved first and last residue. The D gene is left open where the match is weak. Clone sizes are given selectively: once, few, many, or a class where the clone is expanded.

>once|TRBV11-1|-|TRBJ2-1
TGTGCCAGCAGCCCACCCGCGGGCGATGAGCAGTTCTTC
CASSPPAGDEQFF
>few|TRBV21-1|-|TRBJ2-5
TGTGCCAGCAGCAAAGAGAGAACGCAGTACTTC
CASSKERTQYF
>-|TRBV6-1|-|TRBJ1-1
TGTGCCAGCAGTGAAAACCGGTCCCAGGATGAGAGAAACACTGAAGCTTTCTTT
CASSENRSQDERNTEAFF
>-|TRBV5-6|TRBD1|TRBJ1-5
TGTGCCAGCAGCTGGGGGACAGGCCAACGGCCCCAGCATTTT
CASSWGTGQRPQHF
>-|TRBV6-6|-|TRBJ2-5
TGTGCCAGCAGTTACTCGGCCAGTAAAGAGACCCAGTACTTC
CASSYSASKETQYF
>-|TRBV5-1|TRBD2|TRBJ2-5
TGCGCCAGCAACGTAGCGGGAGGGGGGGAGCAGTACTTC
CASNVAGGGEQYF
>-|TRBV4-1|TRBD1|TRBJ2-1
TGCGCCAGCAGCCAAGCCCCGGGACAGGGGAATGAGCAGTTCTTC
CASSQAPGQGNEQFF
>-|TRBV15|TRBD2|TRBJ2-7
TGTGCCACCAGCAGTAGCGGGAGCTACGAGCAGTACTTC
CATSSSGSYEQYF
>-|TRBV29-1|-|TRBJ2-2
TGCAGCGTTGAAGATGGCTTTATGACCGGGGAGCTGTTTTTT
CSVEDGFMTGELFF
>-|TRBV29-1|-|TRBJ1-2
TGCAGCGTGCCGGTGGGGCCTAACTATGGCTACACCTTC
CSVPVGPNYGYTF
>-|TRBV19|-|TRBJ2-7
TGTGCCAGTAGTATAGCGGTTAGCTCCTACGAGCAGTACTTC
CASSIAVSSYEQYF
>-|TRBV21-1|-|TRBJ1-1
TGTGCCAGCAGCCTCGGGGTACCGGGCCCTGAAGCTTTCTTT
CASSLGVPGPEAFF
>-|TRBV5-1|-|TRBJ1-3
TGCGCCAGCAGCTTGACTGGGGAGCGAAACACCATATATTTT
CASSLTGERNTIYF
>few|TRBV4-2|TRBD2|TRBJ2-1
TGTGCCAGCAGCCAAGGGACTAGCGCTTCGAATGAGCAGTTCTTC
CASSQGTSASNEQFF